This is a list of T cell receptor beta chains from one sample in a study of shared clonotypes between healthy human individuals. The method was immunoSEQ multiplex PCR; TCRdb's version includes in-frame clones alone and lacks a portion of them. The table includes 2 million to 2.5 million clones, roughly 96% detected once. The sequenced sample consisted of naive CD4+ T cells sorted from blood. These receptor sequences come from a man aged 18 to 30 in good health. CDR3s include the opening cysteine and the closing phenylalanine or tryptophan. Fields, in order: CDR3 protein, CDR3 DNA, J gene, CDR3 length, D gene, V gene, clone size. A D gene is named only where the DNA matches it firmly. Not all rows give a size; the values are once, few, many and, for expanded clones, a class.

CDR3 protein: CASRLGTEYGYTF
CDR3 DNA: TGTGCCAGCAGGCTCGGGACGGAGTATGGCTACACCTTC
J gene: TRBJ1-2
CDR3 length: 13
D gene: -
V gene: TRBV6-6
clone size: -

CDR3 protein: CASGGGTDTQYF
CDR3 DNA: TGTGCCAGTGGGGGGGGCACAGATACGCAGTATTTT
J gene: TRBJ2-3
CDR3 length: 12
D gene: TRBD2
V gene: TRBV25-1
clone size: -

CDR3 protein: CASSADQVESTEAFF
CDR3 DNA: TGTGCCAGCAGCGCGGACCAGGTCGAGAGCACTGAAGCTTTCTTT
J gene: TRBJ1-1
CDR3 length: 15
D gene: -
V gene: TRBV9
clone size: -

CDR3 protein: CAIRDSQETQYF
CDR3 DNA: TGTGCCATCCGCGACTCCCAAGAGACCCAGTACTTC
J gene: TRBJ2-5
CDR3 length: 12
D gene: -
V gene: TRBV10-3
clone size: -

CDR3 protein: CASSLAGLNTGELFF
CDR3 DNA: TGTGCCAGCAGCTTAGCGGGACTGAACACCGGGGAGCTGTTTTTT
J gene: TRBJ2-2
CDR3 length: 15
D gene: -
V gene: TRBV7-2
clone size: once

CDR3 protein: CASSRTTNQPQHF
CDR3 DNA: TGTGCCAGCAGCCGGACAACGAATCAGCCCCAGCATTTT
J gene: TRBJ1-5
CDR3 length: 13
D gene: -
V gene: TRBV6-6
clone size: -

CDR3 protein: CASTNAGQGVGYTF
CDR3 DNA: TGTGCCAGCACCAATGCGGGACAGGGGGTTGGCTACACCTTC
J gene: TRBJ1-2
CDR3 length: 14
D gene: TRBD1
V gene: TRBV7-2
clone size: -

CDR3 protein: CASSFKDEAFF
CDR3 DNA: TGTGCCAGCAGTTTCAAAGACGAAGCTTTCTTT
J gene: TRBJ1-1
CDR3 length: 11
D gene: -
V gene: TRBV6-6
clone size: -

CDR3 protein: CAWSVLAGGTNEQFF
CDR3 DNA: TGTGCCTGGAGTGTGCTAGCGGGAGGGACCAATGAGCAGTTCTTC
J gene: TRBJ2-1
CDR3 length: 15
D gene: TRBD2
V gene: TRBV30
clone size: -

CDR3 protein: CASRSTVMNTEAFF
CDR3 DNA: TGTGCCAGCAGGTCGACAGTCATGAACACTGAAGCTTTCTTT
J gene: TRBJ1-1
CDR3 length: 14
D gene: -
V gene: TRBV5-4
clone size: few

CDR3 protein: CASSPPGQSNSPLHF
CDR3 DNA: TGTGCCAGCAGTCCTCCGGGACAGAGTAATTCACCCCTCCACTTT
J gene: TRBJ1-6
CDR3 length: 15
D gene: TRBD1
V gene: TRBV28
clone size: -

CDR3 protein: CASSLAALDTEAFF
CDR3 DNA: TGTGCCAGCAGCTTAGCCGCATTAGACACTGAAGCTTTCTTT
J gene: TRBJ1-1
CDR3 length: 14
D gene: -
V gene: TRBV7-9
clone size: -

CDR3 protein: CARGPGGSSYNSPLHF
CDR3 DNA: TGTGCCAGGGGACCGGGGGGGAGCTCCTATAATTCACCCCTCCACTTT
J gene: TRBJ1-6
CDR3 length: 16
D gene: -
V gene: TRBV7-2
clone size: -

CDR3 protein: CASRWTGADEKLFF
CDR3 DNA: TGTGCCAGCAGATGGACAGGGGCGGATGAAAAACTGTTTTTT
J gene: TRBJ1-4
CDR3 length: 14
D gene: TRBD1
V gene: TRBV6-6
clone size: once

CDR3 protein: CASSQDYRGGHTEAFF
CDR3 DNA: TGCGCCAGCAGCCAAGATTATCGGGGAGGCCACACTGAAGCTTTCTTT
J gene: TRBJ1-1
CDR3 length: 16
D gene: -
V gene: TRBV4-3
clone size: -

CDR3 protein: CASSLVAGGGTEAFF
CDR3 DNA: TGTGCCAGCAGCTTAGTCGCAGGAGGGGGCACTGAAGCTTTCTTT
J gene: TRBJ1-1
CDR3 length: 15
D gene: -
V gene: TRBV7-2
clone size: -

CDR3 protein: CASSERGLAGYSSYNEQFF
CDR3 DNA: TGTGCCAGCAGTGAGCGGGGACTAGCGGGTTATAGCTCCTACAATGAGCAGTTCTTC
J gene: TRBJ2-1
CDR3 length: 19
D gene: TRBD2
V gene: TRBV6-4
clone size: -

CDR3 protein: CASSFLFGGETQYF
CDR3 DNA: TGCGCCAGCAGCTTTCTTTTCGGAGGAGAGACCCAGTACTTC
J gene: TRBJ2-5
CDR3 length: 14
D gene: -
V gene: TRBV5-1
clone size: once

CDR3 protein: CASDRGRAYEQYF
CDR3 DNA: TGTGCCAGCGACAGGGGAAGGGCCTACGAGCAGTACTTC
J gene: TRBJ2-7
CDR3 length: 13
D gene: TRBD1
V gene: TRBV6-5
clone size: -

CDR3 protein: CASSQGTANTEAFF
CDR3 DNA: TGTGCCAGCAGCCAAGGGACGGCGAACACTGAAGCTTTCTTT
J gene: TRBJ1-1
CDR3 length: 14
D gene: -
V gene: TRBV7-2
clone size: -

CDR3 protein: CASSLGDRGLQETQYF
CDR3 DNA: TGCGCCAGCAGCTTGGGGGACAGGGGTCTCCAAGAGACCCAGTACTTC
J gene: TRBJ2-5
CDR3 length: 16
D gene: TRBD1
V gene: TRBV5-1
clone size: -

CDR3 protein: CASRPGTSGNTQYF
CDR3 DNA: TGTGCCAGTAGACCCGGGACTAGCGGGAATACGCAGTATTTT
J gene: TRBJ2-3
CDR3 length: 14
D gene: TRBD2
V gene: TRBV19
clone size: -

CDR3 protein: CASSLGPSSNQPQHF
CDR3 DNA: TGTGCCAGCAGCCTGGGCCCAAGTAGCAATCAGCCCCAGCATTTT
J gene: TRBJ1-5
CDR3 length: 15
D gene: -
V gene: TRBV7-9
clone size: -

CDR3 protein: CASSPTDPPTDTQYF
CDR3 DNA: TGTGCCAGCAGCCCCACGGACCCGCCCACAGATACGCAGTATTTT
J gene: TRBJ2-3
CDR3 length: 15
D gene: -
V gene: TRBV28
clone size: -

CDR3 protein: CATQTGSGNTIYF
CDR3 DNA: TGTGCCACCCAGACAGGTTCTGGAAACACCATATATTTT
J gene: TRBJ1-3
CDR3 length: 13
D gene: -
V gene: TRBV6-6
clone size: -

CDR3 protein: CAWSVRAGEVAFF
CDR3 DNA: TGTGCCTGGAGTGTTCGGGCAGGGGAGGTAGCTTTCTTT
J gene: TRBJ1-1
CDR3 length: 13
D gene: -
V gene: TRBV30
clone size: -

CDR3 protein: CASSRGDRQNTEAFF
CDR3 DNA: TGTGCCAGCAGCCGGGGGGACAGGCAGAACACTGAAGCTTTCTTT
J gene: TRBJ1-1
CDR3 length: 15
D gene: TRBD1
V gene: TRBV27
clone size: -

CDR3 protein: CASSPPGTGFRNTIYF
CDR3 DNA: TGTGCCAGCAGTCCCCCCGGGACAGGGTTCAGAAACACCATATATTTT
J gene: TRBJ1-3
CDR3 length: 16
D gene: TRBD1
V gene: TRBV6-6
clone size: -

CDR3 protein: CASSLRGLSGEQYF
CDR3 DNA: TGTGCCAGCAGTCTACGCGGGCTCTCAGGGGAGCAGTACTTC
J gene: TRBJ2-7
CDR3 length: 14
D gene: -
V gene: TRBV6-5
clone size: -

CDR3 protein: CASSLRGDVTDTQYF
CDR3 DNA: TGTGCCAGCAGCCTCAGGGGGGACGTCACAGATACGCAGTATTTT
J gene: TRBJ2-3
CDR3 length: 15
D gene: -
V gene: TRBV11-2
clone size: -

CDR3 protein: CASSLSGANTGELFF
CDR3 DNA: TGCGCCAGCAGCTTGTCCGGGGCGAACACCGGGGAGCTGTTTTTT
J gene: TRBJ2-2
CDR3 length: 15
D gene: -
V gene: TRBV5-1
clone size: -